This T cell receptor (beta chain) was captured in a study of T-cell memory formation after mild COVID-19. Study information: Largely donor-specific TCR clusters were found.

This clonotype was counted a single time. Its matching antigen is unknown. Study outcomes and limitations: The appearance of some responding clones in pre-infection memory suggested that cross-reactive memory joined. The main location of contracting CD4+ clones was CM and EM, and that of contracting CD8+ clones was EMRA.

The TCR alpha and TCR beta cDNA libraries, bearing sample barcodes and UMIs, were generated by 5'RACE using constant-segment primers. MiXCR, run by TCRdb on the 5' RACE reads, gives a single entry per CDR3 protein. The sample shows a few hundred thousand distinct CDR3 sequences, around 21% of them seen only once. There are 16 residues in the CDR3. Deletions cut 1 base from V and 5 bases from J, with 17 bases between. Material: PBMCs or a T cell subset sorted from them (not recorded which). The chain employs TRBV12-3 or TRBV12-4 and TRBJ2-5; a possible D gene is TRBD1 (6 bases). The source is an adult woman who had mild COVID-19 (a few samples of this study predate the infection). Cell type and time point are not known. CDR3 amino acids: CASSLVGLERGETQYF. For the CDR3, the DNA is TGTGCCAGCAGTTTAGTTGGGCTAGAAAGGGGGGAGACCCAGTACTTC.